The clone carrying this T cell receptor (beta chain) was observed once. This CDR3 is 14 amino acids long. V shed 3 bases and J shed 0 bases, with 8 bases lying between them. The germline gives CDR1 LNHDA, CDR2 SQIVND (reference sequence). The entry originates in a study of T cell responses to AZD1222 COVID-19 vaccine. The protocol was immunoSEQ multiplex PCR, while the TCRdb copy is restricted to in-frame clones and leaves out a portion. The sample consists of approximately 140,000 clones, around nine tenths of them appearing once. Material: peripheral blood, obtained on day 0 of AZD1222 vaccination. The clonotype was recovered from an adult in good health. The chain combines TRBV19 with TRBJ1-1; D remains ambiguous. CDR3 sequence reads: CASSISTVNTEAFF. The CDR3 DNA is TGTGCCAGTAGTATTTCGACGGTGAACACTGAAGCTTTCTTT.